These 14 T cell receptor beta chains were sequenced from one sample in a study of graft-versus-host responses after intestinal transplantation. Sequencing was performed with immunoSEQ multiplex PCR; in TCRdb, only in-frame clones are kept and a portion is missing. The table has just over 70,000 clones, about 80% seen once. No antigen has been assigned to these receptors. The source material was unstimulated CD4+ T cells sorted from spleen or lymph node cells, sampled before transplant. These receptors all come from a human donor who was the organ donor for an intestinal transplant.

The chain is built from TRBV7-9 and TRBJ1-1; TRBD1 aligns across 9 bases. V lost 5 bases, J lost 3 bases, and 16 bases stayed unmatched. The CDR3 extends over 18 amino acids. Germline loops: CDR1 SEHNR, CDR2 FQNEAQ (reference sequence). The chain's CDR3 is CASSRTPGTGSLYTEAFF. The DNA for the CDR3 is TGTGCCAGCAGCCGAACTCCCGGGACAGGGTCTTTATACACTGAAGCTTTCTTT.

The V call is TRBV28, the J call TRBJ1-2; a weak D match, TRBD1 (6 bases). Germline V CDR1 and CDR2: MDHEN, SYDVKM. CDR3 length: 14 amino acids. V was cut by 3 bases and J by 4 bases, with 12 bases left in between. CDR3 protein: CASSFLLGGYGYTF. DNA of the CDR3: TGTGCCAGCAGTTTCCTCCTAGGGGGCTATGGCTACACCTTC.

This chain uses TRBV6-1 with TRBJ1-1, with TRBD1 matching over 8 bases. Germline V gene lookup returns CDR1 MNHNS and CDR2 SASEGT. With 3 bases clipped from V and 2 bases from J, the junction kept 5 bases outside the gene matches. The CDR3 covers 15 residues. The CDR3 DNA reads TGTGCCAGCAGTGACCAGGGGGCAGGAAACACTGAAGCTTTCTTT. Residues: CASSDQGAGNTEAFF.

V and J are TRBV19 and TRBJ2-5, with 9 nucleotides matching TRBD1. This CDR3 spans 13 amino acids. The junction had 2 bases not matched to a gene; V was cut back by 3 bases and J by 6 bases. In germline, CDR1 is LNHDA, CDR2 SQIVND (reference sequence). The CDR3: CASSIGQGKTQYF. CDR3 coding DNA: TGTGCCAGTAGTATCGGACAGGGGAAGACCCAGTACTTC.

The V call is TRBV5-8, the J call TRBJ2-7; a weak D match, TRBD1 (6 bases). V dropped 4 bases and J dropped 3 bases, with 26 bases sitting between them. This CDR3 has 18 amino acids. Looked up from germline, CDR1 is SGHTS and CDR2 is YDEGEE. The CDR3 sequence: CASSLQGQLTPKLYEQYV. In DNA form, the CDR3 reads TGTGCCAGCAGCCTCCAGGGGCAGCTAACACCCAAACTCTACGAGCAGTACGTC.

CDR3 in amino acids: CASAEPGGPQHF. DNA of the CDR3: TGTGCCAGCGCGGAGCCGGGGGGGCCCCAGCATTTT. The chain joins TRBV9 to TRBJ1-5; TRBD1 is a possible D gene (5 bases). Per the germline V gene, CDR1 is SGDLS and CDR2 is YYNGEE. V was shortened by 7 bases and J by 9 bases, with 14 bases between the two germline ends. This CDR3 has 12 amino acids.

As concerns this clone: A junction end diverges from the germline sequence, so it may reflect a read error. V usage is TRBV7-9 and J usage is TRBJ2-1, with 13 nucleotides matching TRBD2. CDR3 size: 16 residues. The germline V gene encodes CDR1 SEHNR and CDR2 FQNEAQ (reference sequence). The CDR3 DNA reads as TGTGCCAGCAGCTCGACTAGCGGGGGGTGGTACACTGAGCAGTTCTTC. Protein: CASSSTSGGWYTEQFF. The whole variable domain, remainder taken from reference TRBV7-9 and TRBJ2-1, is DTGVSQNPRHKITKRGQNVTFRCDPISEHNRLYWYRQTLGQGPEFLTYFQNEAQLEKSRLLSDRFSAERPKGSFSTLEIQRTEQGDSAMYLCASSSTSGGWYTEQFFGPGTRLTVL.

V and J are TRBV28 and TRBJ1-5; 11 bases are shared with TRBD1. V shed 8 bases and J 4 bases; nucleotides not matched to a gene: 4. CDR1 is MDHEN and CDR2 is SYDVKM in the germline V gene. This CDR3 spans 14 amino acids. For the CDR3, the DNA is TGTGCCAGCGTGGACAGGGGGCGTAATCAGCCCCAGCATTTT. It translates to CASVDRGRNQPQHF.

J is TRBJ1-6 and V is TRBV4-2; D gene uncertain. The CDR3 covers 13 residues. Germline V gene data show CDR1 as LGHNA and CDR2 as YNFKEQ. The ends were cut back, 0 bases at V and 13 bases at J, with 10 bases in the middle. CDR3 amino acids: CASSQEEGNPLHF. The CDR3, as DNA: TGTGCCAGCAGCCAAGAGGAGGGTAATCCCCTCCACTTT.

With respect to this clone: At one end, the junction sequence differs from germline, possibly due to a read error. The chain is built from TRBV7-7 and TRBJ2-2, with 14 bases lining up with TRBD2. CDR1 is SSHAT, CDR2 FNYEAQ, per germline (reference sequence). This CDR3 has 17 amino acids. The CDR3 DNA sequence: TGTGCTAGCAGCTCCCGACTAGCGGGGGGGCCTCACGGGGAGCTGTTTTTT. It yields the protein CASSSRLAGGPHGELFF.

The chain couples TRBV5-1 to TRBJ2-3, with TRBD1 matching over 9 bases. Losses at the gene ends were 4 bases for V and 2 bases for J; bases not matched to a gene: 8. Germline V gene data show CDR1 as SGHRS and CDR2 as YFSETQ. This CDR3 region has 16 residues. The CDR3 bases are TGCGCCAGCAGCAAATCGGGACAGGGTCTCACAGATACGCAGTATTTT. Translated: CASSKSGQGLTDTQYF.

This clone was detected a few times. The chain has TRBV6-1 and TRBJ1-2; no definite D call. The CDR3 contains 13 residues. The V end was cut by 7 bases, the J end by 4 bases, with 13 bases between. CDR1 is MNHNS and CDR2 is SASEGT in the germline V gene. This CDR3 reads CASIEGGPYGYTF. CDR3 nucleotide sequence: TGTGCCAGCATTGAGGGAGGGCCCTATGGCTACACCTTC.

Comment on this clone: The same CDR3 can be traced to other DNA sequences in this sample. This chain connects TRBV11-1 to TRBJ1-5, with TRBD1 identical over 8 bases. J lost 5 bases, V lost 3 bases, and 0 bases had no gene match. Germline-derived CDR1 and CDR2 are SGHAT and FQDESV (reference sequence). This CDR3 is 13 amino acids long. CDR3 DNA: TGTGCCAGCAGCTTGACAGGGGATCAGCCCCAGCATTTT. It yields the protein CASSLTGDQPQHF.

The rearrangement joins TRBV9 to TRBJ2-1, with TRBD2 identical over 12 bases. Germline assignment: CDR1 SGDLS and CDR2 YYNGEE. The CDR3 runs 17 residues. J gave up 4 bases and V 0 bases, and 5 bases lay outside the gene matches. CDR3 coding DNA: TGTGCCAGCAGCGTAGCTAGCGGGGGGGCCAAGTACAATGAGCAGTTCTTC. Its translation is CASSVASGGAKYNEQFF.